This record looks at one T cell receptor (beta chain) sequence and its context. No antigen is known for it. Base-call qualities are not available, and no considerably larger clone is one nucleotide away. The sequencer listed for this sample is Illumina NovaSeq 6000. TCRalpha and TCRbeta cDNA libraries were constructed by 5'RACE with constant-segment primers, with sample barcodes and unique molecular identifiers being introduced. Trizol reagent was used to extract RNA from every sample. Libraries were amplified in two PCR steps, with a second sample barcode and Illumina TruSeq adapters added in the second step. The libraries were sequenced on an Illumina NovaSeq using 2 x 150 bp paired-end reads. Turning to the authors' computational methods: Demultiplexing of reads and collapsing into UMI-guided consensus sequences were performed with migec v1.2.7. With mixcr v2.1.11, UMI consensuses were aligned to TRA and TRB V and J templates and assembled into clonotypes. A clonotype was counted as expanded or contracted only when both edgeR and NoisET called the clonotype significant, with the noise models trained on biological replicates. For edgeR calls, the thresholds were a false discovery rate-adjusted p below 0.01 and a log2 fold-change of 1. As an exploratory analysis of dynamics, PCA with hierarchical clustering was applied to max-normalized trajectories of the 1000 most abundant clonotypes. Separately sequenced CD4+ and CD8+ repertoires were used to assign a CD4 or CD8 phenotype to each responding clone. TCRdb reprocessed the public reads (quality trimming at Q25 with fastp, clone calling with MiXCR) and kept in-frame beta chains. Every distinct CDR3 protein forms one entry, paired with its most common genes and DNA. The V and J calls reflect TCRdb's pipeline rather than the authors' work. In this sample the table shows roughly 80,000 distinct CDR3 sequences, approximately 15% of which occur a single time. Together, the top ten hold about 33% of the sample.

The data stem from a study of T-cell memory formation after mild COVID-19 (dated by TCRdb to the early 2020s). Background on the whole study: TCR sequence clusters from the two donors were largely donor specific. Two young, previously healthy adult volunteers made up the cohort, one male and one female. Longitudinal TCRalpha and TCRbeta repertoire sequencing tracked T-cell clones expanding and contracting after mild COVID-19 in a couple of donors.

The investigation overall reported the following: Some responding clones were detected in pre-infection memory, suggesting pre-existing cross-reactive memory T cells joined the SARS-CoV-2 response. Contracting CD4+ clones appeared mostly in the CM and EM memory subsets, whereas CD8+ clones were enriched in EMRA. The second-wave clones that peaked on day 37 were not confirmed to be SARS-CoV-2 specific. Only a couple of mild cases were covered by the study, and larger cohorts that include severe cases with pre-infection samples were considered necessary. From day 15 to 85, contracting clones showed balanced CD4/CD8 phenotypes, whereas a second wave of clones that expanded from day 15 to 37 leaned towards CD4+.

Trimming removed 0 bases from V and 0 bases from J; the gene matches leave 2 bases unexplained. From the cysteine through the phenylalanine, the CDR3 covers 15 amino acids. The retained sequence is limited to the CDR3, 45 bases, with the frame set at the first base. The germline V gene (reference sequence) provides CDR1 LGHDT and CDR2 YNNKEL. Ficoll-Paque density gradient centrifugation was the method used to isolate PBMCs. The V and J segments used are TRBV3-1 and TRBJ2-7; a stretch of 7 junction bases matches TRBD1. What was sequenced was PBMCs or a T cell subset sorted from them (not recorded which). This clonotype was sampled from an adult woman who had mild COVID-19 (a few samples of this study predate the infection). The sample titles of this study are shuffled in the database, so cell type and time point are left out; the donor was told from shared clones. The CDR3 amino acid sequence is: CASSQEYRGSYEQYF. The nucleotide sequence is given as TGTGCCAGCAGCCAAGAATACAGGGGCTCCTACGAGCAGTACTTC.